This TCR beta chain was sequenced for a study of cytomegalovirus exposure and HLA in healthy donors. About the study: The roughly 110 validation repertoires were reported in a later analysis to have been generated on the same platform as the roughly 700 first-cohort repertoires. Broader study findings: Listed as cytomegalovirus-associated were 164 TCR beta chains.

Profiled with immunoSEQ multiplex PCR; TCRdb holds only in-frame clones, not every one. The data contain around 150,000 clones, almost 85% of them singletons. With regard to this clone: As yet, its antigen is unknown.

Trimming shortened V by 3 bases and J by 6 bases, and 12 bases separated the two germline ends. This CDR3 comprises 13 residues. Germline CDR1 reads MNHNS; CDR2 reads SASEGT. This TCR was sampled from a man younger than 40 in good health and CMV-seropositive. Sequencing was performed on PBMCs. The chain joins TRBV6-1 to TRBJ2-7; D is possibly TRBD1 (6 bases). The CDR3 here is CASSDTLGGEQYF. The CDR3 coding sequence is TGTGCCAGCAGTGATACCTTAGGGGGCGAGCAGTACTTC.